A single sample is the source of the 5 T cell receptor beta chains below, sequenced in a study of shared clonotypes between healthy human individuals. Assay: immunoSEQ multiplex PCR; the TCRdb copy retains only in-frame clones and omits some. The sample lists millions of clones, roughly 91% occurring once. Selected positively for CCR7 and CD45RO-negative, naive CD8 cells excluded terminally differentiated effector memory CD45RA+ cells. The sample taken for sequencing was naive CD8+ T cells from PBMCs. The receptor source for this set is a man aged 18-30 years in good health. Some clones in this sample may be carry-over from other donors' samples.

The chain joins TRBV4-3 to TRBJ1-2, with a possible D match to TRBD1 (6 bases). The germline CDR1 and CDR2 sequences are LGHNA and YSLEER. Trimming removed 0 bases at V and 5 bases at J, with 16 bases between. This CDR3 has 16 residues. CDR3 residues: CASSQDRIYRVYGYTF. Written as DNA, the CDR3 is TGCGCCAGCAGCCAAGATCGGATCTACAGGGTGTATGGCTACACCTTC.

The V gene is TRBV5-5, the J gene TRBJ2-5; TRBD1 agrees at 10 bases. The V and J ends lost 4 bases and 5 bases, in that order; junction bases with no gene match: 5. Looked up from germline, CDR1 is SGHKS and CDR2 is YYEKEE (reference sequence). This CDR3 contains 14 residues. CDR3 residues: CASSPTGGGETQYF. DNA for the CDR3: TGTGCCAGCAGCCCGACAGGGGGCGGGGAGACCCAGTACTTC.

V gene TRBV27 combines with J gene TRBJ2-5; D perhaps matches TRBD1 (5 bases). The CDR3 totals 16 residues. CDR1 is MNHEY, CDR2 SMNVEV, per germline (reference sequence). Deletions cut 6 bases from V and 1 base from J, with 18 bases between. CDR3 loop: CASRPRVKGFQETQYF. For the CDR3, the DNA is TGTGCCAGCAGGCCCCGGGTTAAGGGGTTCCAAGAGACCCAGTACTTC.

The gene calls are TRBV27 and TRBJ2-7; 7 nucleotides match TRBD1. The germline V gene has CDR1 MNHEY and CDR2 SMNVEV (reference sequence). The CDR3 length is 15 residues. V shed 3 bases, J shed 3 bases, and the junction held 8 bases outside the gene matches. Here the CDR3 reads CASSFLGTALYEQYF. In DNA form, the CDR3 reads TGTGCCAGCAGTTTCCTCGGGACAGCACTCTACGAGCAGTACTTC.

CDR3 sequence (DNA): TGTGCCTGGACTAGCGTGCGCACAGATACGCAGTATTTT. Translation: CAWTSVRTDTQYF. The V and J genes are TRBV30 and TRBJ2-3; the D gene is possibly TRBD2 (6 bases). The CDR3 consists of 13 residues. Germline-derived CDR1 and CDR2 are GTSNPN and SVGIG (reference sequence). V was cut by 4 bases and J by 1 base, with 9 bases left in between.